The clone carrying this TCR beta chain has at least ten counts. No antigen is known for it. TCRdb reanalysed the RT-PCR reads using MiXCR and keeps one entry per CDR3 protein. This sample yields around 180,000 distinct CDR3 sequences, of which around 8.8% are seen a single time; around 9.9% belongs to the top ten. These data originate in a study of response to subunit inactivated influenza vaccine. Findings and caveats of the study: The study's authors posited that every seasonal influenza vaccination enlists few new T cells.

The receptor's source is a man aged 45-65 years who received an inactivated influenza vaccine. Sequenced material: non-naive T cells sorted from PBMCs, taken on the day of vaccination.

This chain's CDR3 is CASSPTGFANSPLHF. The CDR3 nucleotides are TGTGCCAGCAGCCCGACAGGGTTTGCCAATTCACCCCTCCACTTT. This rearrangement joins TRBV12-3 or TRBV12-4 to TRBJ1-6; 7 nucleotides align to TRBD1. The ends lost 6 bases at V and 7 bases at J; junction bases unmatched: 9. This CDR3 region has 15 residues.